This TCR beta chain was recorded in a study of T cell responses to AZD1222 COVID-19 vaccine. About this clone itself: The antigen is unknown.

It was second doses at about 4 or about 12 weeks that were pooled. The study's findings and limits: Among vaccine-associated CD4 TCRs, coverage spanned spike, with dominance at 160-218 and 743-854.

Repertoires were generated with immunoSEQ multiplex PCR, while TCRdb's copy carries only in-frame clones and drops some. The sample lists some 150,000 clones; over 75% were seen once. The CDR3 extends over 13 amino acids. Germline V gene sequence: CDR1 SGDLS, CDR2 YYNGEE. V shed 6 bases and J shed 1 base, with 10 bases lying between them. Sample: peripheral blood, taken 28 days after the second AZD1222 dose. V usage is TRBV9 and J usage is TRBJ1-2; possible D gene TRBD1, 5 bases. The TCR originated in an adult who received the AZD1222 COVID-19 vaccine. Here the CDR3 DNA reads TGTGCCAGCACCTCCGACAGTAACTATGGCTACACCTTC. This gives the protein CASTSDSNYGYTF.